This section outlines one T cell receptor beta chain sequence together with its context. The data were taken from a study of blood T cell repertoires in COVID-19. Background on the study: Material from acute and convalescent COVID-19 was sourced from the United States, Italy and Spain.

The CDR3 has 16 amino acids. CDR1 and CDR2 (germline): SGHVT, SQSDAQ. V dropped 5 bases and J dropped 1; count of bases not matched to a gene: 7. Sequencing was performed with immunoSEQ multiplex PCR; in TCRdb, only in-frame clones are kept and a portion is missing. The sample lists under 200,000 clones; about 89% were seen once. This receptor was obtained from a woman between 18 and 29 years old who had recovered from COVID-19. V is TRBV7-4 and J is TRBJ1-5, with 8 bases identical to TRBD1. What was sequenced was PBMCs or T cells enriched from blood (not recorded which). The CDR3 loop reads CASSLYRTGSNQPQHF. As DNA, the CDR3 is TGTGCCAGCAGCCTTTACCGGACAGGGAGCAATCAGCCCCAGCATTTT.